The clone carrying this T cell receptor (beta chain) appeared a single time. The germline CDR1 and CDR2 sequences are SGHAT and FQNNGV. V lost 1 base and J 4 bases, leaving 15 bases between the germline ends. The CDR3 totals 16 residues. Sequencing of TCR beta was performed on blood CD8+ and CD4+ T cells. In contrast to the negatively isolated CD8+ and CD4+ T cells, TEMRA cells were FACS-enriched. The data belong to a study of CD8 T cells in Susac syndrome. After extraction with the RNeasy kit, roughly 0.5 to 1 ug of the RNA was reverse transcribed using random hexamers. An immunoSEQ multiplex PCR amplified TCR beta CDR3 over 54 Vbeta and 13 Jbeta. TCRdb re-called the immunoSEQ multiplex PCR reads with MiXCR, one entry per CDR3 protein. The repertoire has about 76,000 distinct CDR3 sequences, over 85% of them found once; the top ten carry less than 0.55%.

V is TRBV11-2 and J is TRBJ2-3; weak D call: TRBD2 (6 bases). The sequencing sample was made of CD8+ T cells from PBMCs. This TCR was recovered from a human donor with Susac syndrome. CDR3 protein: CASSLGLGGPPDTQYF. The DNA of the CDR3 is TGTGCCAGCAGCTTAGGTCTAGGAGGGCCCCCAGATACGCAGTATTTT.